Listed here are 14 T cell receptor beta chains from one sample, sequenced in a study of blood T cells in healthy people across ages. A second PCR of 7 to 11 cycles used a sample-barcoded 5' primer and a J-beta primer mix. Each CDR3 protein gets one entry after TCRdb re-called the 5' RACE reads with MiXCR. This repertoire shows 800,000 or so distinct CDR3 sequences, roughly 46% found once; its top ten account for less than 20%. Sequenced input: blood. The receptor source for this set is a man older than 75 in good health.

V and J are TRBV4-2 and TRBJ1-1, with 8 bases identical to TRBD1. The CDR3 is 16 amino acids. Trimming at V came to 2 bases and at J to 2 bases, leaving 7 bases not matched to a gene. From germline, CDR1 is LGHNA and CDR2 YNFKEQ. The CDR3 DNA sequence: TGTGCCAGCAGCCAAAGAACAGGGGGGATAAACACTGAAGCTTTCTTT. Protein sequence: CASSQRTGGINTEAFF.

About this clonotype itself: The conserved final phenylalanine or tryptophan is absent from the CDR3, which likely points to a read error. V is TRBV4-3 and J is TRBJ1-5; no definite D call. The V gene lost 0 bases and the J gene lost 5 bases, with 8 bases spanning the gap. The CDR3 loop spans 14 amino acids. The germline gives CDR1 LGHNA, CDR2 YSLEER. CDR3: CASSQEGSDQPQHV. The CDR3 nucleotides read TGCGCCAGCAGCCAAGAGGGGTCTGATCAGCCCCAGCATGTT.

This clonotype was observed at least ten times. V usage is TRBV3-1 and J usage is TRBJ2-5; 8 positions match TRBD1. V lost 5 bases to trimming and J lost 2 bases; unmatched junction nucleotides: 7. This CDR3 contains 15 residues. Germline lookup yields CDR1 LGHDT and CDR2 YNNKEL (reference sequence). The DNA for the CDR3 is TGTGCCAGCAGCTACCGGGACAGGATTCAAGAGACCCAGTACTTC. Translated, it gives CASSYRDRIQETQYF.

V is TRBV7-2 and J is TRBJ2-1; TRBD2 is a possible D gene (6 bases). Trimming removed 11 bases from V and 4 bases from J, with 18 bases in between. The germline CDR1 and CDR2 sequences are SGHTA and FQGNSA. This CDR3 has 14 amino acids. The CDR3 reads CASAHGSGYNEQFF. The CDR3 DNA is TGTGCCTCCGCCCACGGGAGCGGGTACAATGAGCAGTTCTTC.

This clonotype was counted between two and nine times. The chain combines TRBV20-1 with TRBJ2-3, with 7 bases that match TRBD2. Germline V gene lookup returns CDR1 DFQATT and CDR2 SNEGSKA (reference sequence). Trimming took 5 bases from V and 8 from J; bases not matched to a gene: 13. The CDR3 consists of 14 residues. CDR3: CSARLPREDLTQYF. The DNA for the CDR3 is TGCAGTGCTCGGCTCCCCCGGGAGGATCTTACGCAGTATTTT.

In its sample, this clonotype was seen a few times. CDR3 in DNA: TGTGCCAGCAGTTACTCGAATTTCGGGAGGGCCATAGATACGCAGTATTTT. Translation gives CASSYSNFGRAIDTQYF. V usage is TRBV6-6 and J usage is TRBJ2-3, with 8 nucleotides matching TRBD2. In germline, CDR1 is MNHNY, CDR2 SVGAGI (reference sequence). V was pared by 0 bases and J by 5 bases, with 10 bases of the junction left unmatched. This CDR3 contains 17 residues.

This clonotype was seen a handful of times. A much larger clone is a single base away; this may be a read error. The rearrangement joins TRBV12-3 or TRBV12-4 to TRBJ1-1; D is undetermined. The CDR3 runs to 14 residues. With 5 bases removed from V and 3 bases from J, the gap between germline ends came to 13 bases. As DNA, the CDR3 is TGTGCCAGCAGTGTTGGCGGGTATTACACTGAAGCTTTCTTT. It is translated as CASSVGGYYTEAFF.

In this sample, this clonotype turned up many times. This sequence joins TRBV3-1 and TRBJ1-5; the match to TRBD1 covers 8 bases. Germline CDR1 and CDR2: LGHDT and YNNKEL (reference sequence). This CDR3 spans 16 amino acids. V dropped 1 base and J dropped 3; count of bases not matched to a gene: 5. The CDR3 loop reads CASSQGDRGNNQPQHF. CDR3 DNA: TGTGCCAGCAGCCAAGGAGACAGGGGCAACAATCAGCCCCAGCATTTT.

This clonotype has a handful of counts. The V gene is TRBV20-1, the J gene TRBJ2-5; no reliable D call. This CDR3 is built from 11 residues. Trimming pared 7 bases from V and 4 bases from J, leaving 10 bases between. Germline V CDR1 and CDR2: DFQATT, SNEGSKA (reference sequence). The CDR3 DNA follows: TGCAGTGGCCTAATTCGAGAGACCCAGTACTTC. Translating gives CSGLIRETQYF.

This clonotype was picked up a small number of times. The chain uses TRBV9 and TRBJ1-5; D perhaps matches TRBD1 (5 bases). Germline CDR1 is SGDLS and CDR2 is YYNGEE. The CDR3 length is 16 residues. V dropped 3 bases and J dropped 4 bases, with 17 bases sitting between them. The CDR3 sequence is CASSATGGAENQPQHF. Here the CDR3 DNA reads TGTGCCAGCAGCGCAACGGGAGGGGCCGAGAATCAGCCCCAGCATTTT.

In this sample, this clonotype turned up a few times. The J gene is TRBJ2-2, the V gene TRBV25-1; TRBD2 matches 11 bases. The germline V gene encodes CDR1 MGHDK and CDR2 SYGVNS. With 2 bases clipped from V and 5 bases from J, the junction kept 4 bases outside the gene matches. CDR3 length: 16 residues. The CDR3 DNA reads TGTGCCAGCAGTGAAAGACTAGCGGGATGGACCGGGGAGCTGTTTTTT. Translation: CASSERLAGWTGELFF.

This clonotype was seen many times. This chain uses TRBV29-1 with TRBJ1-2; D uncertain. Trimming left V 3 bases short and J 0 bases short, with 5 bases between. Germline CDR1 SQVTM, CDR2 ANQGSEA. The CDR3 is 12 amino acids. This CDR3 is CSVDRANYGYTF. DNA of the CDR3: TGCAGCGTTGACAGAGCTAACTATGGCTACACCTTC.

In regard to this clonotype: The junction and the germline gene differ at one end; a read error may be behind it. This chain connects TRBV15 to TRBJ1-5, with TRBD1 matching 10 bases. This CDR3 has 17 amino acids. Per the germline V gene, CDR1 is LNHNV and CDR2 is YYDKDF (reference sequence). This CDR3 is CAASRLFGQGDNQPQHF. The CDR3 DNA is TGTGCCGCCAGCAGATTATTTGGACAGGGGGACAATCAGCCCCAGCATTTT.

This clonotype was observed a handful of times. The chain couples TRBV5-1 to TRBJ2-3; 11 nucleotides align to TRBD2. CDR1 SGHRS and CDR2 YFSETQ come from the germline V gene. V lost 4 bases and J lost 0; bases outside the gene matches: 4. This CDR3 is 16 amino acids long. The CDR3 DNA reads TGCGCCAGCAGCCTTTCTAGCGGGAGGAGCACAGATACGCAGTATTTT. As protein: CASSLSSGRSTDTQYF.